The following is a T cell receptor (beta chain) sequence with its context. TCRdb's copy holds only in-frame clones and misses some; the assay was immunoSEQ multiplex PCR. The sample holds around 93,000 clones, 92% seen once. These data belong to a study of control samples from healthy donors and cancer patients. CDR1 and CDR2 from the germline V gene are MRHNA and SNTAGT. Trimming removed 1 base at V and 8 bases at J, with 12 bases between. The CDR3 spans 14 residues. The sequenced sample was blood. The receptor's source is a human donor in good health. The donor label of this sample is uncertain. The chain combines TRBV6-4 with TRBJ2-1; possibly TRBD1 for D (6 bases). The CDR3 nucleotides read TGTGCCAGCAGTGACTGGAAAACAGGGCATGAGCAGTTCTTC. Translation gives CASSDWKTGHEQFF.